A selection of T cell receptor beta chains follows, all from one sample in a study of post-analysis software for immune sequencing data. Each CDR3 protein gets one entry after TCRdb re-called the PCR reads with MiXCR. Here the sample spans roughly 170,000 distinct CDR3 sequences, roughly 30% being singletons. Specimen: blood. The receptors shown here come from a girl aged 10 to 17 with multiple sclerosis. The CDR3 runs from the conserved cysteine through the conserved F or W. A D gene is named only where the DNA matches it firmly. Not every row has a clone size; where given, it reads once, few, many or a size class.

NA | many | TRBJ2-3 | TRBV10-1 | TGCGCCAGCAGATCCGGGGAAACCGGAGATACGCAGTATTTT | CASRSGETGDTQYF
NA | many | TRBJ2-7 | TRBV29-1 | TGCAGCGCCCTAATGCCCTACGAGCAGTACTTC | CSALMPYEQYF
NA | NA | TRBJ1-1 | TRBV14 | TGTGCCAGCAGCCAAAGGGCAGGCCCGGGGGACACTGAAGCTTTCTTT | CASSQRAGPGDTEAFF
NA | many | TRBJ2-3 | TRBV20-1 | TGCAGTGCGCCTAAAAGCACAGATACGCAGTATTTT | CSAPKSTDTQYF
TRBD1 | NA | TRBJ2-7 | TRBV14 | TGTGCCAGCGCTCCGACAGGGGAACCCTACGAGCAGTACTTC | CASAPTGEPYEQYF
TRBD2 | many | TRBJ2-1 | TRBV24-1 | TGTGCCACCGCGGCGGCTAGCGGTAACAATGAGCAGTTCTTC | CATAAASGNNEQFF
TRBD1 | few | TRBJ2-7 | TRBV5-1 | TGCGCCAGCGGTTCCGGGACAGGGCCCTTCGAGCAGTACTTC | CASGSGTGPFEQYF
TRBD1 | many | TRBJ1-2 | TRBV11-2 | TGTGCCAGCAGCTTAGGGACAGGGTTCTATGGCTACACCTTC | CASSLGTGFYGYTF
TRBD2 | few | TRBJ2-1 | TRBV27 | TGTGCCAGCAGTCCCTCCGGGACTAGCAACTACAATGAGCAGTTCTTC | CASSPSGTSNYNEQFF
TRBD2 | NA | TRBJ2-4 | TRBV7-9 | TGTGCCAGCAGCCATGGGACTAGCGGGGGGCTAGCCAAAAACATTCAGTACTTC | CASSHGTSGGLAKNIQYF
NA | NA | TRBJ2-3 | TRBV9 | TGTGCCAGCGCCCCCCGGGTTCGGGATACGCGGTATTTT | CASAPRVRDTRYF
TRBD1 | few | TRBJ2-7 | TRBV28 | TGTGCCAGCAGTCCCGGGGACAGATCCTACGAGCAGTACTTC | CASSPGDRSYEQYF
TRBD2 | few | TRBJ2-3 | TRBV28 | TGTGCCAGCAGCCCTCTCCCGGGACTAGCGGGAGGGCCGCCAGATACGCAGTATTTT | CASSPLPGLAGGPPDTQYF
NA | few | TRBJ1-1 | TRBV5-1 | TGCGCCAGCAGCGACAAACAGGGTATGGACACTGAGGCTTTCTTT | CASSDKQGMDTEAFF
NA | NA | TRBJ2-7 | TRBV5-1 | TGCGCCAGCACCCCAGGGGTCTCCTACGAGCAGTACTTC | CASTPGVSYEQYF
NA | NA | TRBJ2-3 | TRBV5-1 | TGCGCCAGCAGCTTGGGACCATCGGCAGACACAGATACGCAGTATTTT | CASSLGPSADTDTQYF
NA | many | TRBJ1-2 | TRBV20-1 | TGCAGTGCTAGAGATAATAACTATGGCTACACCTTC | CSARDNNYGYTF
TRBD1 | NA | TRBJ2-7 | TRBV20-1 | TGCAGTGCTGCGGTTTTACAGGGGAACCACGAGCAGTACTTC | CSAAVLQGNHEQYF
NA | NA | TRBJ2-5 | TRBV7-2 | TGTGCCAGCAGCCCGAAGAGTAACACCCAGTACTTC | CASSPKSNTQYF
NA | once | TRBJ1-2 | TRBV20-1 | TGCAGTGCCGGACAGAACAATCGCTATGGCTACACCTTC | CSAGQNNRYGYTF
NA | NA | TRBJ1-2 | TRBV6-1 | TGTGCCAGCATCCTTGGGCGGGACATCCGATACACTAACTATGGCTACACCTTC | CASILGRDIRYTNYGYTF
TRBD1 | NA | TRBJ2-1 | TRBV24-1 | TGTGCCACGGCGGGGGGACAGGGGTGGAATGAGCAGTTCTTC | CATAGGQGWNEQFF
TRBD1 | once | TRBJ2-1 | TRBV29-1 | TGCAGCGTTCGGGACAGGGGAAATGAGCAGTTCTTC | CSVRDRGNEQFF
NA | many | TRBJ2-7 | TRBV15 | TGTGCCACCAGCAGAGATGTTATGGGAGAGGTTTACGAGCAGTACTTC | CATSRDVMGEVYEQYF
TRBD1 | many | TRBJ2-7 | TRBV20-1 | TGCAGTGCTACCCCCGGGACAGCTAAATCCTACGAGCAGTACTTC | CSATPGTAKSYEQYF
NA | few | TRBJ1-1 | TRBV6-2/TRBV6-3 | TGTGCCAGCAGTTACTACGGTCCTGAAGCTTTCTTT | CASSYYGPEAFF
NA | many | TRBJ2-7 | TRBV7-8 | TGTGCCAGCAGCTTTCCGGGGACGTACGAGCAGTACTTC | CASSFPGTYEQYF
TRBD2 | many | TRBJ2-3 | TRBV9 | TGTGCCAGCAGCGCTGGACTAGCGGGAACCACAGATACGCAGTATTTT | CASSAGLAGTTDTQYF
NA | NA | TRBJ2-7 | TRBV3-1 | TGTGCCAGCAGCCAAGATCTTGACGAGCAGTACTTC | CASSQDLDEQYF
NA | few | TRBJ1-2 | TRBV28 | TGTGCCAGCAAGCTCTCTAACTATGGCTACACCTTC | CASKLSNYGYTF
NA | NA | TRBJ1-3 | TRBV18 | TGTGCCAGCACGTACTCCGGAGGGTCCGGGAGCACTGGAAACACCATATATTTT | CASTYSGGSGSTGNTIYF
NA | few | TRBJ2-2 | TRBV20-1 | TGCAGTGCTAGAGGCTGGACTGATACCGGGGAGCTGTTTTTT | CSARGWTDTGELFF
NA | many | TRBJ2-7 | TRBV27 | TGTGCCAGCACCCCTTTAGGGGGGAGCTACGAGCAGTACTTC | CASTPLGGSYEQYF